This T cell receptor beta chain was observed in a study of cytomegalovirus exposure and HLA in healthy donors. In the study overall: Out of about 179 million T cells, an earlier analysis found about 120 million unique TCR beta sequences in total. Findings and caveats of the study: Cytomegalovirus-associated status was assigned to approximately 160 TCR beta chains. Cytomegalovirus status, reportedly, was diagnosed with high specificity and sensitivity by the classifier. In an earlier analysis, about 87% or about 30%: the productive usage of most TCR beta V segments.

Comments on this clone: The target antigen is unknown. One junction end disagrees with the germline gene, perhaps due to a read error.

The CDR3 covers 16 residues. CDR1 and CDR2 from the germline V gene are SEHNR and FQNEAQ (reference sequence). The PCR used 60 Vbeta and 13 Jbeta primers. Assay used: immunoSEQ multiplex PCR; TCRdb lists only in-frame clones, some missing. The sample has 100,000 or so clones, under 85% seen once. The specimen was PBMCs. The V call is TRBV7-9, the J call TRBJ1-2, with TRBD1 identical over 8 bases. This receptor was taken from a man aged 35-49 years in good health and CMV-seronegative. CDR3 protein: CSSSLFQGALNYGYTF. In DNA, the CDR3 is TGTTCCAGCAGCTTGTTCCAGGGGGCACTAAACTATGGCTACACCTTC.